This T cell receptor (beta chain) was recovered during a study of cytomegalovirus exposure and HLA in healthy donors. Points on this clone: What it binds is unknown.

V lost 0 bases and J lost 0, with 5 bases in between. The CDR3 runs to 14 residues. Per germline, CDR1 LNHNV and CDR2 YYDKDF (reference sequence). Study outcomes and limitations: Earlier findings revealed that most TCR beta V segments proved productive either about 87% or about 30% of the time.

PCR primers comprised 60 Vbeta and 13 Jbeta primers. Sequenced by immunoSEQ multiplex PCR; TCRdb stores in-frame clones only, minus some. The sample yields 170,000 or so clones, around 77% seen once. Sequenced: PBMCs. The clonotype comes from a man between 60 and 70 years old in good health and CMV-seronegative. V is TRBV15 and J is TRBJ1-1; D is unclear. CDR3 sequence: CATSRDPMNTEAFF. CDR3 coding DNA: TGTGCCACCAGCAGAGATCCCATGAACACTGAAGCTTTCTTT. Combining the CDR3 with reference TRBV15 and TRBJ1-1 gives the whole variable domain DAMVIQNPRYQVTQFGKPVTLSCSQTLNHNVMYWYQQKSSQAPKLLFHYYDKDFNNEADTPDNFQSRRPNTSFCFLDIRSPGLGDTAMYLCATSRDPMNTEAFFGQGTRLTVV.